This TCR beta chain was obtained from a study of breast tumors, draining lymph nodes, adjacent tissues. Study results and caveats: Luminal-like breast cancer showed significantly greater tumor-nontumor repertoire similarity than basal-like breast cancer did. Tumor TCR diversity was below lymph nodes but above nontumor tissue. Tumor T cell lymph node origin was a supported hypothesis, not proven. Data fit most tumor T cells coming from lymph node, expanding in tumor.

Axillary draining lymph nodes of breast cancer patients supplied the node samples. Each CDR3 protein is one row after TCRdb ran MiXCR on the multiplex PCR reads. The table shows 150,000 to 200,000 distinct CDR3 sequences, with 33% occurring only once. V lost 6 bases, J lost 2 bases, and 8 bases stayed unmatched. CDR1 is WNHNN and CDR2 is SYGVQD in the germline V gene (reference sequence). There are 15 residues in the CDR3. This clonotype came up many times. Its matching antigen is unknown. The sample taken for sequencing was axillary lymph node tissue. This sequence joins TRBV10-1 and TRBJ2-7; 9 bases align to TRBD2. This sequence was found in a female donor with breast cancer. Some clones in this sample may be carry-over from other donors' samples. Here the CDR3 DNA reads TGCGCCAGCAGCAACCGTAGCGGGGGCGCCTACGAGCAGTACTTC. It yields the protein CASSNRSGGAYEQYF.